The 22 T cell receptor beta chains below come from one sample, sequenced in a study of low-dose radiotherapy and immunotherapy resistance in tumors. With TRAV- and TRBV-specific primers, first-strand cDNA was made, covering the alpha and beta chains. TCR amplification ran 15 to 25 PCR cycles using constant-region and V-primer adapter primers. TCRdb re-called the reads through MiXCR, storing one row per CDR3 protein. The repertoire holds some 88,000 distinct CDR3 sequences, with roughly 9% as singletons. Noted time point: before trial treatment. The sample consisted of PBMCs, taken before treatment. Receptors were obtained from a male donor with prostate cancer.

This clonotype occurred many times. One end of the junction fails to match germline, which may point to a read error. The chain links TRBV6-2 or TRBV6-3 to TRBJ1-1, with D possibly TRBD1 on 6 matching bases. The CDR3 spans 13 residues. Germline CDR1 MNHEY, CDR2 SVGEGT. The CDR3 sequence is CASRTTGRPEASF. CDR3 bases: TGTGCCAGCAGGACAACAGGGCGGCCTGAAGCTTCCTTT.

Many counts were recorded for this clonotype. J is TRBJ1-6 and V is TRBV7-2; 7 bases are shared with TRBD1. CDR1 is SGHTA, CDR2 FQGNSA, per germline. CDR3 length equals 14 residues. The ends lost 5 bases at V and 9 bases at J; junction bases unmatched: 7. Here the CDR3 DNA reads TGTGCCAGCAGCGAAAACAGGGGAGGTTCACCCCTCCACTTT. It yields the protein CASSENRGGSPLHF.

In its sample, this clonotype was seen many times. The rearrangement joins TRBV25-1 to TRBJ1-4; 10 bases align to TRBD1. The V and J ends lost 6 bases and 8 bases, in that order; junction bases with no gene match: 9. This CDR3 is built from 15 residues. CDR1 MGHDK and CDR2 SYGVNS come from the germline V gene. CDR3 loop: CASSAAGTGVEKLFF. CDR3 nucleotide sequence: TGTGCCAGCAGCGCAGCCGGGACAGGGGTGGAAAAACTGTTTTTT.

This clonotype was found a few times. This chain links TRBV3-1 with TRBJ2-3; D uncertain. V lost 1 base and J 6 bases, leaving 5 bases between the germline ends. This CDR3 region has 12 residues. Germline V gene lookup returns CDR1 LGHDT and CDR2 YNNKEL (reference sequence). The CDR3 nucleotides are TGTGCCAGCAGCCAAGTAGATGATACGCAGTATTTT. Translation: CASSQVDDTQYF.

This clonotype was detected ten times or more. The chain joins TRBV6-2 or TRBV6-3 to TRBJ2-7; D is perhaps TRBD2 (6 bases). Trimming pared 5 bases from V and 4 bases from J, leaving 18 bases between. The CDR3 is made up of 15 amino acids. The germline V gene encodes CDR1 MNHEY and CDR2 SVGEGT. The CDR3 bases are TGTGCCAGCAGTGACTTAGTTGCGGGGTCGTACGAGCAGTACTTC. Protein sequence: CASSDLVAGSYEQYF.

This clonotype was recorded at least ten times. The chain combines TRBV28 with TRBJ2-3; D possibly corresponds to TRBD2 (6 bases). Trimming removed 5 bases at V and 12 bases at J, with 12 bases between. The CDR3 covers 11 residues. CDR1 and CDR2 (germline): MDHEN, SYDVKM. The CDR3 coding sequence is TGTGCCAGCAGTGAGCGGGCCGCCCAGTATTTT. Protein sequence: CASSERAAQYF.

Details on this clonotype: It is likely a read error: a sequence one base away is far more abundant. The rearrangement links TRBV28 to TRBJ2-1, with 8 bases matching TRBD1. From germline, CDR1 is MDHEN and CDR2 SYDVKM. This CDR3 has 15 residues. Trimming removed 6 bases from V and 13 bases from J; junction bases left unmatched: 17. DNA of the CDR3: TGTGCCAGCAGCTTCCAGGGGGCCGGGCAAGAGACCCAGTTCTTC. It encodes CASSFQGAGQETQFF.

The sample holds many counts of this clonotype. The chain joins TRBV7-6 to TRBJ2-2; TRBD1 agrees at 9 bases. Trimming cost V 1 base and J 6 bases; bases outside gene matches: 6. The CDR3 contains 16 residues. The germline gives CDR1 SGHVS, CDR2 FNYEAQ. CDR3 sequence reads: CASSLEGQGGSGELFF. The CDR3 nucleotides read TGTGCCAGCAGCTTAGAGGGACAGGGAGGATCCGGGGAGCTGTTTTTT. Supplemented by reference TRBV7-6 and TRBJ2-2, the full variable domain reads GAGVSQSPRYKVTKRGQDVALRCDPISGHVSLYWYRQALGQGPEFLTYFNYEAQQDKSGLPNDRFSAERPEGSISTLTIQRTEQRDSAMYRCASSLEGQGGSGELFFGEGSRLTVL.

This clonotype was picked up many times. J is TRBJ2-5 and V is TRBV5-6, with 10 bases aligning to TRBD2. This CDR3 contains 17 residues. Germline CDR1 reads SGHDT; CDR2 reads YYEEEE. Losses at the gene ends were 0 bases for V and 3 bases for J; bases not matched to a gene: 8. The CDR3, as DNA: TGTGCCAGCAGCTTGGTGGCTAGCGGGAGAGGAAAAGAGACCCAGTACTTC. Amino acid sequence: CASSLVASGRGKETQYF.

This clonotype was counted at least ten times. This chain uses TRBV7-6 with TRBJ2-2, with TRBD2 as a possible D gene (6 bases). The V end was cut by 3 bases, the J end by 1 base, with 15 bases between. The CDR3 runs 17 residues. Germline V gives CDR1 SGHVS, CDR2 FNYEAQ. In DNA form, the CDR3 reads TGTGCCAGCAGCTTCGGGGCCCGGCGGGAGAACACCGGGGAGCTGTTTTTT. Translating gives CASSFGARRENTGELFF.

This clonotype was counted at least ten times. The chain employs TRBV28 and TRBJ1-1, with TRBD1 as a possible D gene (5 bases). CDR1 and CDR2 from the germline V gene are MDHEN and SYDVKM. V dropped 0 bases and J dropped 5 bases, with 10 bases sitting between them. The length of the CDR3 is 14 residues. The CDR3 DNA sequence: TGTGCCAGCAGTTTATGGCAGGGAAATACTGAAGCTTTCTTT. Translated, it gives CASSLWQGNTEAFF.

The V and J genes are TRBV7-9 and TRBJ1-1, with 9 positions matching TRBD1. CDR1 is SEHNR, CDR2 FQNEAQ, per germline (reference sequence). The CDR3 consists of 15 residues. V dropped 4 bases and J dropped 0; count of bases not matched to a gene: 3. CDR3 sequence reads: CASSYGQGLNTEAFF. CDR3 nucleotide sequence: TGTGCCAGCAGCTACGGACAGGGGTTGAACACTGAAGCTTTCTTT. Together with reference TRBV7-9 and TRBJ1-1, the CDR3 gives the full variable domain: DTGVSQNPRHKITKRGQNVTFRCDPISEHNRLYWYRQTLGQGPEFLTYFQNEAQLEKSRLLSDRFSAERPKGSFSTLEIQRTEQGDSAMYLCASSYGQGLNTEAFFGQGTRLTVV.

This chain connects TRBV11-2 to TRBJ2-1, with D tentatively TRBD2 (6 bases). CDR3 length equals 15 residues. Trimming removed 5 bases at V and 1 base at J, with 12 bases between. Looked up from germline, CDR1 is SGHAT and CDR2 is FQNNGV. The CDR3 reads CASSPAGRSYNEQFF. As DNA, the CDR3 is TGTGCCAGCAGCCCGGCGGGACGGTCCTACAATGAGCAGTTCTTC.

Ten or more counts support this clonotype. The chain carries TRBV6-5 and TRBJ2-1; D may be TRBD2 (6 bases). V was cut by 6 bases and J by 5 bases, with 20 bases left in between. Per germline, CDR1 MNHEY and CDR2 SVGAGI. The length of the CDR3 is 16 residues. The CDR3 protein is CASRTGEALGNNEQFF. The CDR3 DNA reads TGTGCCAGCAGGACTGGGGAGGCCCTGGGTAACAATGAGCAGTTCTTC.

This clonotype was seen at least ten times. The V call is TRBV28, the J call TRBJ2-1; 8 positions match TRBD2. The CDR3 is 14 residues long. J gave up 9 bases and V 7 bases, and 11 bases lay outside the gene matches. CDR1 is MDHEN, CDR2 SYDVKM, per germline. Here the CDR3 DNA reads TGTGCCAGCATGAAGGAGCGGGAGACAATTGAGCAGTTCTTC. Translation gives CASMKERETIEQFF.

This clonotype was recorded many times. CDR3 nucleotide sequence: TGTGCCAGCAGTTCAATAGGGACTAGCGGGAGCTACGAGCAGTACTTC. Protein product: CASSSIGTSGSYEQYF. The chain is built from TRBV28 and TRBJ2-7, with 14 bases that match TRBD2. There are 16 residues in the CDR3. The J segment lost 3 bases and the V segment lost 4 bases, leaving 5 bases of the junction unmatched. From germline, CDR1 is MDHEN and CDR2 SYDVKM.

This clonotype was seen repeatedly, ten times or more. The rearrangement joins TRBV7-9 to TRBJ2-7, with TRBD2 matching 7 bases. Germline V gives CDR1 SEHNR, CDR2 FQNEAQ (reference sequence). The CDR3 is made up of 17 amino acids. V shed 3 bases, J shed 7 bases, and the junction held 18 bases outside the gene matches. The CDR3 protein is CASSFSNLLADEKEQYF. CDR3 bases: TGTGCCAGCAGCTTCTCTAACCTCCTAGCGGATGAAAAGGAGCAGTACTTC.

This clonotype was seen ten or more times. This chain joins TRBV27 and TRBJ1-1, with D perhaps TRBD1 (6 bases). The CDR3 totals 13 residues. Germline V gene data show CDR1 as MNHEY and CDR2 as SMNVEV (reference sequence). The V end lost 4 bases, the J end lost 7 bases, and 13 bases lay between the germline ends. The CDR3 reads CASSWGEGGEAFF. CDR3 nucleotide sequence: TGTGCCAGCAGTTGGGGCGAGGGGGGTGAAGCTTTCTTT.

In its sample, this clonotype was seen many times. This chain connects TRBV19 to TRBJ2-6; D is possibly TRBD1 (6 bases). Trimming pared 0 bases from V and 3 bases from J, leaving 18 bases between. The CDR3 is 19 residues long. Germline CDR1 is LNHDA and CDR2 is SQIVND (reference sequence). In DNA, the CDR3 is TGTGCCAGTAGTATAGATCAGCGAGGGGGAAGGAGTGGGGCCAACGTCCTGACTTTC. Amino acids: CASSIDQRGGRSGANVLTF.

This clonotype has at least ten counts. The V gene is TRBV30, the J gene TRBJ2-6, with 9 bases matching TRBD1. The CDR3 extends over 17 amino acids. In germline, CDR1 is GTSNPN, CDR2 SVGIG (reference sequence). V shed 7 bases, J shed 0 bases, and the junction held 10 bases outside the gene matches. Here the CDR3 DNA reads TGTGCCTACCTACCGGGACAGGGTTTCTCTGGGGCCAACGTCCTGACTTTC. Residues: CAYLPGQGFSGANVLTF.

This clonotype was recorded once. A much larger clone lies one base from this, so it may be a read error. This chain joins TRBV4-3 and TRBJ2-3; possible D gene TRBD1, 5 bases. The tail of the sequence fits TRBJ1-5 better, so the J call may be wrong. This CDR3 has 17 residues. Germline-derived CDR1 and CDR2 are LGHNA and YSLEER. CDR3 region: CASSQAGLAGSTDTQHF. The CDR3 DNA reads TGCGCCAGCAGCCAAGCGGGACTAGCGGGGAGCACAGATACGCAGCATTTT.

At least ten counts were recorded for this clonotype. The genes are TRBV19 and TRBJ2-5; no firm D call. Germline CDR1 reads LNHDA; CDR2 reads SQIVND (reference sequence). The CDR3 covers 14 residues. The ends were cut back, 5 bases at V and 2 bases at J, with 12 bases in the middle. The CDR3 here is CASSSEKGQETQYF. The CDR3 DNA sequence: TGTGCCAGTAGTTCCGAAAAAGGGCAAGAGACCCAGTACTTC.